The source of this T cell receptor beta chain is a study of T cell responses to AZD1222 COVID-19 vaccine. With 5 bases clipped from V and 7 bases from J, the junction kept 5 bases outside the gene matches. Per germline, CDR1 LNHDA and CDR2 SQIVND (reference sequence). The CDR3 is 15 residues long. On this clone: Its antigen remains unidentified.

Study-wide findings and caveats: Repertoire sampling happened only post peak T cell response.

Profiling relied on immunoSEQ multiplex PCR, and the TCRdb table lists in-frame clones only, not all of them. The sample shows around 150,000 clones, just under 95% of them seen only once. J is TRBJ2-4 and V is TRBV19, with 13 positions matching TRBD2. This clonotype originated in an adult in good health. This specimen consisted of peripheral blood, obtained on day 0 of AZD1222 vaccination. The chain's CDR3 is CASSLTSGRRNIQYF. The CDR3 coding sequence is TGTGCCAGTAGTTTGACTAGCGGGAGGAGGAACATTCAGTACTTC.